A single sample is the source of the 25 T cell receptor beta chains below, sequenced in a study of shared clonotypes between healthy human individuals. CD45RO-negative CD8 cells positively selected for CCR7 made up the naive population, which excluded terminally differentiated effector memory CD45RA+ cells. Clones were read by immunoSEQ multiplex PCR, and TCRdb kept only the in-frame ones, dropping some. The sample consists of about 2 million clones, roughly 94% of them appearing once. Material for sequencing was naive CD8+ T cells sorted from blood. These receptors were obtained from a man younger than 35 in good health.

V gene TRBV27 combines with J gene TRBJ2-2; 7 positions match TRBD2. The CDR3 runs to 16 residues. Germline assignment: CDR1 MNHEY and CDR2 SMNVEV (reference sequence). The J segment lost 5 bases and the V segment lost 5 bases, leaving 11 bases of the junction unmatched. Here the CDR3 reads CASSHLGGSRTGELFF. The CDR3 DNA is TGTGCCAGCAGTCACCTCGGCGGGAGTAGGACCGGGGAGCTGTTTTTT.

The CDR3 reads CASSLIFRTDTQYF. In DNA, the CDR3 is TGCGCCAGCAGCCTTATTTTCCGCACAGATACGCAGTATTTT. The chain uses TRBV4-1 and TRBJ2-3, with D unresolved. CDR3 size: 14 residues. Germline lookup yields CDR1 MGHRA and CDR2 YSYEKL. V lost 4 bases and J 1 base, leaving 9 bases between the germline ends.

The chain employs TRBV28 and TRBJ2-3, with 11 bases aligning to TRBD2. The CDR3 sequence is 16 residues long. Germline lookup yields CDR1 MDHEN and CDR2 SYDVKM. With V trimmed by 4 bases and J by 3 bases, 6 bases remained unmatched. CDR3: CASSSSPSGGTDTQYF. Here the CDR3 DNA reads TGTGCCAGCAGTTCATCCCCTAGCGGGGGGACAGATACGCAGTATTTT.

This clone appeared a few times. The gene calls are TRBV19 and TRBJ2-1; 11 positions match TRBD2. Per germline, CDR1 LNHDA and CDR2 SQIVND (reference sequence). The CDR3 extends over 16 amino acids. The V gene end was trimmed by 3 bases and the J gene end by 5 bases; junction bases not matched to a gene: 6. The CDR3 DNA reads TGTGCCAGTAGTATTGGGTGGGGACTAGCGGACAATGAGCAGTTCTTC. This codes for CASSIGWGLADNEQFF.

The CDR3, as DNA: TGTGCCAGCAGCCAGACAGGGAACACCTACAATGAGCAGTTCTTC. Translated, it gives CASSQTGNTYNEQFF. V gene TRBV7-2 combines with J gene TRBJ2-1; 7 bases are shared with TRBD1. The trim removed 5 bases at V and 2 bases at J, leaving 6 bases unmatched. CDR1 and CDR2 (germline): SGHTA, FQGNSA. The CDR3 is 15 residues long.

The chain uses TRBV5-6 and TRBJ1-6; D is perhaps TRBD1 (6 bases). V lost 3 bases to trimming and J lost 10 bases, with 17 bases between them. Germline-derived CDR1 and CDR2 are SGHDT and YYEEEE. The CDR3 totals 15 residues. CDR3 protein: CASSSTDRWGSPLHF. The CDR3 nucleotides read TGTGCCAGCAGCTCCACGGACAGATGGGGCTCACCCCTCCACTTT.

The rearrangement uses TRBV30 and TRBJ1-2; perhaps TRBD1 as D (6 bases). This CDR3 is 13 amino acids long. Trimming stripped 0 bases from V and 6 bases from J, with 11 bases between. Germline CDR1 and CDR2: GTSNPN and SVGIG (reference sequence). DNA for the CDR3: TGTGCCTGGAGTGTACAGGGTCCCGATGGCTACACCTTC. It specifies CAWSVQGPDGYTF.

This chain connects TRBV7-2 to TRBJ2-1; D may be TRBD1 or TRBD2 (5 bases each). Germline CDR1 is SGHTA and CDR2 is FQGNSA. The CDR3 extends over 15 amino acids. V lost 5 bases to trimming and J lost 0 bases, with 11 bases between them. CDR3 DNA: TGTGCCAGCAGCCCGGGACGGAGCTCCTACAATGAGCAGTTCTTC. The encoded protein is CASSPGRSSYNEQFF.

The chain links TRBV28 to TRBJ1-4; possibly TRBD1 for D (5 bases). The length of the CDR3 is 14 residues. Germline loops: CDR1 MDHEN, CDR2 SYDVKM. V was pared by 2 bases and J by 10 bases, with 14 bases between. As DNA, the CDR3 is TGTGCCAGCAGTTTAGATCCCCCCGGGGGAAAACTGTTTTTT. Translating it yields CASSLDPPGGKLFF.

This chain connects TRBV7-9 to TRBJ1-1; 9 bases line up with TRBD1. This CDR3 is 16 amino acids long. Germline lookup yields CDR1 SEHNR and CDR2 FQNEAQ (reference sequence). The V gene end was trimmed by 3 bases and the J gene end by 1 base; junction bases not matched to a gene: 6. The CDR3 coding sequence is TGTGCCAGCAGCTTTCCGGGACAGGGAAAGAACACTGAAGCTTTCTTT. Translated, it gives CASSFPGQGKNTEAFF. Combining the CDR3 with reference TRBV7-9 and TRBJ1-1 gives the whole variable domain DTGVSQNPRHKITKRGQNVTFRCDPISEHNRLYWYRQTLGQGPEFLTYFQNEAQLEKSRLLSDRFSAERPKGSFSTLEIQRTEQGDSAMYLCASSFPGQGKNTEAFFGQGTRLTVV.

CDR3 sequence: CAIRGPTEAFF. The CDR3 DNA sequence: TGTGCCATCCGGGGCCCGACTGAAGCTTTCTTT. J is TRBJ1-1 and V is TRBV6-1; a weak D match, TRBD1 (5 bases). The CDR3 is made up of 11 amino acids. Germline values: CDR1 MNHNS, CDR2 SASEGT. Trimming stripped 10 bases from V and 5 bases from J, with 11 bases between.

This rearrangement joins TRBV6-6 to TRBJ1-2, with TRBD1 identical over 9 bases. Looked up from germline, CDR1 is MNHNY and CDR2 is SVGAGI (reference sequence). This CDR3 spans 12 amino acids. The V gene end was trimmed by 4 bases and the J gene end by 6 bases; junction bases not matched to a gene: 0. CDR3 amino acids: CASSWDRDGYTF. As DNA, the CDR3 is TGTGCCAGCAGTTGGGACAGGGATGGCTACACCTTC.

This CDR3 is CASSLSTQWAEKLFF. The DNA of the CDR3 is TGTGCCAGCAGTTTATCCACCCAGTGGGCAGAAAAACTGTTTTTT. The chain recombines TRBV27 with TRBJ1-4; no clear D. V lost 0 bases, J lost 8 bases, and 13 bases lay in between. The CDR3 runs to 15 residues. Germline assignment: CDR1 MNHEY and CDR2 SMNVEV (reference sequence).

This rearrangement joins TRBV7-9 to TRBJ1-3, with 8 nucleotides matching TRBD1. The germline V gene has CDR1 SEHNR and CDR2 FQNEAQ (reference sequence). This CDR3 region has 16 residues. Germline trimming cut 5 bases from V and 2 bases from J; bases unmatched to any gene: 8. The CDR3 sequence is CASSVHETGAGNTIYF. In DNA, the CDR3 is TGTGCCAGCAGCGTGCACGAGACAGGGGCTGGAAACACCATATATTTT.

The rearrangement joins TRBV28 to TRBJ1-4, with D uncertain. From germline, CDR1 is MDHEN and CDR2 SYDVKM. Trimming took off 3 bases at V and 7 bases at J, with 9 bases between the two ends. CDR3 length: 13 residues. Written as DNA, the CDR3 is TGTGCCAGCAGTTTCTCGGCAGTTGAAAAACTGTTTTTT. As protein: CASSFSAVEKLFF.

The chain couples TRBV14 to TRBJ2-5; 8 nucleotides match TRBD1. Germline V CDR1 and CDR2: SGHDN, FVKESK. Trimming removed 1 base from V and 0 bases from J; junction bases left unmatched: 1. This CDR3 has 15 residues. The CDR3 DNA reads as TGTGCCAGCAGCCAAGGACAGGGGTACCAAGAGACCCAGTACTTC. It yields the protein CASSQGQGYQETQYF.

The chain carries TRBV29-1 and TRBJ1-4; 10 bases are shared with TRBD1. The CDR3 sequence is 12 residues long. The germline V gene has CDR1 SQVTM and CDR2 ANQGSEA. The J segment lost 8 bases and the V segment lost 7 bases, leaving 4 bases of the junction unmatched. As DNA, the CDR3 is TGCAGCGCAGAGACAGGGGGCGAAAAACTGTTTTTT. Its protein product is CSAETGGEKLFF. The full variable domain, its missing parts supplied by reference TRBV29-1 and TRBJ1-4, is SAVISQKPSRDICQRGTSLTIQCQVDSQVTMMFWYRQQPGQSLTLIATANQGSEATYESGFVIDKFPISRPNLTFSTLTVSNMSPEDSSIYLCSAETGGEKLFFGSGTQLSVL.

The V call is TRBV5-4, the J call TRBJ1-2; 12 bases match TRBD1. The CDR3 spans 16 residues. Germline loops: CDR1 SGHNT, CDR2 YYREEE (reference sequence). Unmatched junction bases numbered 12, after V lost 4 bases and J lost 8 bases. CDR3 sequence: CASSPAGGQGAEGYTF. The CDR3 nucleotides read TGTGCCAGCAGCCCGGCCGGGGGACAGGGGGCTGAAGGCTACACCTTC. The complete variable domain, with remaining parts taken from reference TRBV5-4 and TRBJ1-2, reads ETGVTQSPTHLIKTRGQQVTLRCSSQSGHNTVSWYQQALGQGPQFIFQYYREEENGRGNFPPRFSGLQFPNYSSELNVNALELDDSALYLCASSPAGGQGAEGYTFGSGTRLTVV.

The V gene is TRBV27, the J gene TRBJ1-2; the D gene is possibly TRBD1 (5 bases). This CDR3 spans 13 amino acids. The V gene's germline CDR1 is MNHEY and CDR2 SMNVEV (reference sequence). Trimming took 3 bases from V and 3 from J, leaving 8 bases between them. The CDR3 region has the DNA TGTGCCAGCAGTTTTGCGACAGACTATGGCTACACCTTC. This gives the protein CASSFATDYGYTF.

Concerning this clone itself: Other DNA sequences from this sample encode an identical CDR3 as well. The CDR3 sequence: CASSAGLAYEQYF. CDR3 sequence (DNA): TGCGCCAGCAGCGCGGGACTAGCCTACGAGCAGTACTTC. The chain couples TRBV5-1 to TRBJ2-7, with 8 positions matching TRBD2. V shed 4 bases, J shed 2 bases, and the junction held 2 bases outside the gene matches. Per germline, CDR1 SGHRS and CDR2 YFSETQ. The length of the CDR3 is 13 residues.

The chain carries TRBV7-8 and TRBJ2-7; 7 bases match TRBD2. Germline V CDR1 and CDR2: SGHVS, FQNEAQ. V gave up 4 bases and J gave up 3 bases; unmatched junction bases: 6. The CDR3 runs to 14 residues. As DNA, the CDR3 is TGTGCCAGCAGCTCCGCGGGGGAGGGCTACGAGCAGTACTTC. Amino acid sequence: CASSSAGEGYEQYF.

In this sample, this clone turned up once. The chain employs TRBV7-6 and TRBJ2-5; D not resolved. CDR3 length: 12 amino acids. Germline-derived CDR1 and CDR2 are SGHVS and FNYEAQ. V was shortened by 5 bases and J by 5 bases, with 9 bases between the two germline ends. CDR3 region: CASSHIEETQYF. CDR3 bases: TGTGCCAGCAGCCATATCGAGGAGACCCAGTACTTC.

This chain uses TRBV5-1 with TRBJ2-7, with TRBD2 identical over 9 bases. The CDR3 is 19 residues long. Germline loops: CDR1 SGHRS, CDR2 YFSETQ. J lost 2 bases, V lost 2 bases, and 17 bases had no gene match. This CDR3 reads CASSFTGMSGRSMTYEQYF. CDR3 DNA sequence: TGCGCCAGCAGCTTTACAGGGATGAGCGGGAGGTCAATGACCTACGAGCAGTACTTC.

The J gene is TRBJ2-7, the V gene TRBV2; the match to TRBD2 covers 8 bases. The CDR3 is 16 residues long. V shed 1 base and J 1 base; nucleotides not matched to a gene: 6. Germline V gene sequence: CDR1 SNHLY, CDR2 FYNNEI. This CDR3 is CASSEEERGWSYEQYF. The CDR3 DNA reads TGTGCCAGCAGTGAAGAAGAGCGGGGGTGGTCCTACGAGCAGTACTTC. Drawing the rest from reference TRBV2 and TRBJ2-7, the complete variable domain is EPEVTQTPSHQVTQMGQEVILRCVPISNHLYFYWYRQILGQKVEFLVSFYNNEISEKSEIFDDQFSVERPDGSNFTLKIRSTKLEDSAMYFCASSEEERGWSYEQYFGPGTRLTVT.

The V and J genes are TRBV7-9 and TRBJ2-1, with a weak D call TRBD2 (5 bases). V gave up 5 bases and J gave up 7 bases, with 12 bases separating them. The CDR3 is 13 residues long. Germline CDR1 and CDR2: SEHNR and FQNEAQ (reference sequence). The DNA for the CDR3 is TGTGCCAGCAGCCCCGAGGGAAGAAATGAGCAGTTCTTC. Its translation: CASSPEGRNEQFF.